The rows below give T cell receptor beta chains drawn from one sample of a study of blood T cell repertoires in COVID-19. The repertoire was sequenced with immunoSEQ multiplex PCR; TCRdb's copy has only in-frame clones and lacks some. The table lists some 62,000 clones, roughly 84% of them singletons, with 20% in the top ten. Sequencing was carried out using peripheral blood. These receptors all come from a woman at least 80 years old with active or convalescent COVID-19. Each CDR3 is given with its conserved first and last residue. The D gene is left open where the match is weak. Part of the rows lack a size; the others show once, few, many or a class for expanded clones.

CDR3aa: CASSLQGTPGEKLFF; CDR3nt: TGTGCCAGCAGCCTCCAGGGGACCCCGGGTGAAAAACTGTTTTTT; v_gene: TRBV9; j_gene: TRBJ1-4; abundance: NA; d_gene: NA
CDR3aa: CASSLTTGSYGYTF; CDR3nt: TGCGCCAGCAGCCTGACCACGGGATCCTATGGCTACACCTTC; v_gene: TRBV5-1; j_gene: TRBJ1-2; abundance: few; d_gene: NA
CDR3aa: CASSKDMDYGYTF; CDR3nt: TGCGCCAGCAGCAAGGACATGGACTATGGCTACACCTTC; v_gene: TRBV5-1; j_gene: TRBJ1-2; abundance: NA; d_gene: NA
CDR3aa: CASSFLTDRGRDTQYF; CDR3nt: TGCGCCAGCAGCTTCCTCACGGACAGGGGAAGAGATACGCAGTATTTT; v_gene: TRBV5-1; j_gene: TRBJ2-3; abundance: NA; d_gene: TRBD1
CDR3aa: CASTTGWDNEKLFF; CDR3nt: TGTGCCAGCACCACAGGGTGGGATAATGAAAAACTGTTTTTT; v_gene: TRBV6-5; j_gene: TRBJ1-4; abundance: NA; d_gene: NA
CDR3aa: CASSFRGGNTGELFF; CDR3nt: TGCGCCAGCAGCTTTCGGGGGGGCAACACCGGGGAGCTGTTTTTT; v_gene: TRBV5-1; j_gene: TRBJ2-2; abundance: NA; d_gene: TRBD2
CDR3aa: CASSRPEAEIAGDDEPGELFF; CDR3nt: TGTGCCAGCAGTCGCCCCGAAGCGGAAATAGCGGGGGACGATGAGCCCGGGGAGCTGTTTTTT; v_gene: TRBV6-6; j_gene: TRBJ2-2; abundance: NA; d_gene: TRBD2
CDR3aa: CASSSDAAGNEQFF; CDR3nt: TGCGCCAGCAGTTCTGACGCGGCGGGCAATGAGCAGTTCTTC; v_gene: TRBV5-1; j_gene: TRBJ2-1; abundance: NA; d_gene: NA
CDR3aa: CAWSPGHNSPLHF; CDR3nt: TGTGCCTGGAGCCCGGGACACAATTCACCCCTCCACTTT; v_gene: TRBV30; j_gene: TRBJ1-6; abundance: NA; d_gene: NA
CDR3aa: CSATDSGYTF; CDR3nt: TGCAGTGCAACGGACAGTGGCTACACCTTC; v_gene: TRBV20-1; j_gene: TRBJ1-2; abundance: NA; d_gene: NA
CDR3aa: CASSEGSSSYNEQFF; CDR3nt: TGTGCCAGCAGTGAAGGATCGAGCTCCTACAATGAGCAGTTCTTC; v_gene: TRBV2; j_gene: TRBJ2-1; abundance: NA; d_gene: NA
CDR3aa: CASSLGTGSPVGNEKLFF; CDR3nt: TGCGCCAGCAGCTTGGGGACAGGGTCTCCGGTTGGAAATGAAAAACTGTTTTTT; v_gene: TRBV5-1; j_gene: TRBJ1-4; abundance: NA; d_gene: TRBD1
CDR3aa: CASRAGSLMNTEAFF; CDR3nt: TGCGCCAGCAGGGCAGGGTCTCTTATGAACACTGAAGCTTTCTTT; v_gene: TRBV5-1; j_gene: TRBJ1-1; abundance: NA; d_gene: NA
CDR3aa: CASSLEGQGLRNTIYF; CDR3nt: TGCGCCAGCAGCTTGGAGGGACAGGGGCTAAGAAACACCATATATTTT; v_gene: TRBV5-1; j_gene: TRBJ1-3; abundance: NA; d_gene: TRBD1
CDR3aa: CASSWELVTDTQYF; CDR3nt: TGTGCCAGCAGTTGGGAGCTGGTAACAGATACGCAGTATTTT; v_gene: TRBV6-6; j_gene: TRBJ2-3; abundance: NA; d_gene: NA
CDR3aa: CASSEGLAGPDEQFF; CDR3nt: TGTGCCAGCAGTGAAGGGCTAGCGGGGCCCGATGAGCAGTTCTTC; v_gene: TRBV2; j_gene: TRBJ2-1; abundance: NA; d_gene: TRBD2
CDR3aa: CASSQGNGPGDTEAFF; CDR3nt: TGCGCCAGCAGCCAAGGAAATGGACCAGGGGACACTGAAGCTTTCTTT; v_gene: TRBV4-1; j_gene: TRBJ1-1; abundance: NA; d_gene: NA
CDR3aa: CASSRGPDSEQFF; CDR3nt: TGTGCCAGCAGCCGCGGTCCGGACAGTGAGCAGTTCTTC; v_gene: TRBV6-6; j_gene: TRBJ2-1; abundance: many; d_gene: NA
CDR3aa: CASSISRGRLGYTF; CDR3nt: TGTGCCAGTAGTATTTCCAGGGGGCGGCTTGGCTACACCTTC; v_gene: TRBV19; j_gene: TRBJ1-2; abundance: NA; d_gene: TRBD1
CDR3aa: CASSVDSAGRTEAFF; CDR3nt: TGTGCCAGCAGCGTAGATTCGGCAGGAAGGACTGAAGCTTTCTTT; v_gene: TRBV9; j_gene: TRBJ1-1; abundance: NA; d_gene: NA
CDR3aa: CASSRDRGSEKLFF; CDR3nt: TGTGCCAGCAGTCGGGACAGAGGGAGTGAAAAACTGTTTTTT; v_gene: TRBV2; j_gene: TRBJ1-4; abundance: NA; d_gene: TRBD1
CDR3aa: CASSLDIAKNIQYF; CDR3nt: TGTGCCAGCAGCTTGGACATAGCCAAAAACATTCAGTACTTC; v_gene: TRBV5-8; j_gene: TRBJ2-4; abundance: NA; d_gene: NA
CDR3aa: CASSPTRTAVYGYTF; CDR3nt: TGTGCCAGCAGCCCTACTAGGACAGCGGTCTATGGCTACACCTTC; v_gene: TRBV3-1/TRBV3-2; j_gene: TRBJ1-2; abundance: NA; d_gene: NA
CDR3aa: CATRPGQSYNEQFF; CDR3nt: TGTGCCACCCGACCGGGACAGTCGTACAATGAGCAGTTCTTC; v_gene: TRBV15; j_gene: TRBJ2-1; abundance: NA; d_gene: TRBD1
CDR3aa: CASSKVGQGLRYGNQPQHF; CDR3nt: TGTGCCAGCAGCAAAGTTGGACAGGGATTGAGATATGGCAATCAGCCCCAGCATTTT; v_gene: TRBV21-1; j_gene: TRBJ1-5; abundance: once; d_gene: NA
CDR3aa: CSVDRGPDTEAFF; CDR3nt: TGCAGCGTCGACAGGGGGCCCGACACTGAAGCTTTCTTT; v_gene: TRBV29-1; j_gene: TRBJ1-1; abundance: few; d_gene: TRBD1
CDR3aa: CASSNRQDNQPQHF; CDR3nt: TGTGCCAGTAGTAACCGACAGGACAATCAGCCCCAGCATTTT; v_gene: TRBV19; j_gene: TRBJ1-5; abundance: NA; d_gene: NA
CDR3aa: CASSFLRLAGGLDTQYF; CDR3nt: TGTGCCAGCAGTTTCCTCCGACTAGCGGGGGGCCTAGATACGCAGTATTTT; v_gene: TRBV27; j_gene: TRBJ2-3; abundance: NA; d_gene: TRBD2
CDR3aa: CASSPQGAGYTF; CDR3nt: TGTGCCAGCAGCCCCCAAGGAGCGGGCTACACCTTC; v_gene: TRBV7-9; j_gene: TRBJ1-2; abundance: NA; d_gene: NA
CDR3aa: CASRLRGMSSGNTIYF; CDR3nt: TGTGCCAGCCGACTGCGGGGGATGAGCTCTGGAAACACCATATATTTT; v_gene: TRBV6-6; j_gene: TRBJ1-3; abundance: NA; d_gene: NA
CDR3aa: CASSYTSDRGGQETQYF; CDR3nt: TGTGCCAGCTCGTATACCTCGGACAGGGGGGGACAAGAGACCCAGTACTTC; v_gene: TRBV18; j_gene: TRBJ2-5; abundance: NA; d_gene: TRBD1
CDR3aa: CASIADSGANVLTF; CDR3nt: TGTGCCAGTATAGCGGACTCTGGGGCCAACGTCCTGACTTTC; v_gene: TRBV18; j_gene: TRBJ2-6; abundance: NA; d_gene: NA
CDR3aa: CASSLSAGANTEAFF; CDR3nt: TGTGCCAGCAGTTTATCGGCTGGGGCGAACACTGAAGCTTTCTTT; v_gene: TRBV27; j_gene: TRBJ1-1; abundance: NA; d_gene: NA
CDR3aa: CVRTKGGVGLHNLRLQPQHF; CDR3nt: TGTGTCAGAACCAAGGGGGGGGTCGGCCTACACAATCTACGACTTCAGCCCCAGCATTTT; v_gene: TRBV7-5; j_gene: TRBJ1-5; abundance: few; d_gene: NA
CDR3aa: CASSPGGNTEAFF; CDR3nt: TGTGCCAGCAGCCCAGGGGGGAACACTGAAGCTTTCTTT; v_gene: TRBV25-1; j_gene: TRBJ1-1; abundance: few; d_gene: TRBD1
CDR3aa: CASSVQGDVPDTQYF; CDR3nt: TGCGCCAGCAGCGTGCAGGGGGACGTCCCAGATACGCAGTATTTT; v_gene: TRBV5-1; j_gene: TRBJ2-3; abundance: NA; d_gene: TRBD1
CDR3aa: CASSQGYEEKLFF; CDR3nt: TGCGCCAGCAGCCAAGGTTATGAGGAAAAACTGTTTTTT; v_gene: TRBV4-1; j_gene: TRBJ1-4; abundance: NA; d_gene: NA
CDR3aa: CASSLRAGGGRANSPLHF; CDR3nt: TGCGCCAGCAGCTTGAGGGCCGGAGGGGGCCGGGCTAATTCACCCCTCCACTTT; v_gene: TRBV5-1; j_gene: TRBJ1-6; abundance: NA; d_gene: TRBD1
CDR3aa: CASSLAGYFSDTQYF; CDR3nt: TGTGCCAGCAGCTTGGCAGGGTATTTTTCAGATACGCAGTATTTT; v_gene: TRBV5-8; j_gene: TRBJ2-3; abundance: NA; d_gene: NA
CDR3aa: CASRPGVAREAFF; CDR3nt: TGTGCCAGCAGGCCAGGGGTTGCGCGTGAAGCTTTCTTT; v_gene: TRBV7-2; j_gene: TRBJ1-1; abundance: NA; d_gene: NA
CDR3aa: CASSPPGQGAGQPQHF; CDR3nt: TGTGCCAGTAGTCCTCCGGGACAGGGGGCCGGGCAGCCCCAGCATTTT; v_gene: TRBV19; j_gene: TRBJ1-5; abundance: once; d_gene: TRBD1
CDR3aa: CASSLGGTANNYGYTF; CDR3nt: TGCGCCAGCAGCTTGGGAGGGACAGCAAATAACTATGGCTACACCTTC; v_gene: TRBV5-1; j_gene: TRBJ1-2; abundance: NA; d_gene: TRBD1
CDR3aa: CASSEAGTDEKLFF; CDR3nt: TGCGCCAGCAGTGAGGCCGGGACAGATGAAAAACTGTTTTTT; v_gene: TRBV10-1; j_gene: TRBJ1-4; abundance: NA; d_gene: TRBD1
CDR3aa: CASSLGGQLNTEAFF; CDR3nt: TGTGCCAGCAGCTTAGGAGGGCAGTTGAACACTGAAGCTTTCTTT; v_gene: TRBV11-2; j_gene: TRBJ1-1; abundance: once; d_gene: NA
CDR3aa: CASSEEAGHQETQYF; CDR3nt: TGTGCCAGCAGTGAAGAGGCAGGTCACCAAGAGACCCAGTACTTC; v_gene: TRBV6-1; j_gene: TRBJ2-5; abundance: NA; d_gene: NA
CDR3aa: CASSPSVNTEAFF; CDR3nt: TGTGCCAGCAGCCCGTCAGTGAACACTGAAGCTTTCTTT; v_gene: TRBV14; j_gene: TRBJ1-1; abundance: NA; d_gene: NA
CDR3aa: CASSLIGEAGGSETQYF; CDR3nt: TGTGCCAGCAGCCTTATTGGGGAAGCGGGGGGGTCGGAGACCCAGTACTTC; v_gene: TRBV5-6; j_gene: TRBJ2-5; abundance: NA; d_gene: TRBD2
CDR3aa: CASKTGGTGNTIYF; CDR3nt: TGCGCCAGCAAGACAGGGGGCACAGGAAACACCATATATTTT; v_gene: TRBV10-2; j_gene: TRBJ1-3; abundance: NA; d_gene: TRBD1
CDR3aa: CATSRGVTNEKLFF; CDR3nt: TGTGCCACCAGCAGAGGAGTTACTAATGAAAAACTGTTTTTT; v_gene: TRBV15; j_gene: TRBJ1-4; abundance: few; d_gene: NA
CDR3aa: CASSTDRDRWETQYF; CDR3nt: TGTGCCAGCAGCACCGACCGGGACAGGTGGGAGACCCAGTACTTC; v_gene: TRBV7-9; j_gene: TRBJ2-5; abundance: NA; d_gene: TRBD1
CDR3aa: CASSRGAPDTEAFF; CDR3nt: TGTGCCAGCTCCCGGGGGGCGCCCGACACTGAAGCTTTCTTT; v_gene: TRBV18; j_gene: TRBJ1-1; abundance: NA; d_gene: NA
CDR3aa: CASTTGGAQNTEAFF; CDR3nt: TGTGCCAGTACGACCGGGGGGGCCCAGAACACTGAAGCTTTCTTT; v_gene: TRBV19; j_gene: TRBJ1-1; abundance: once; d_gene: NA
CDR3aa: CASPQTETRSTGELFF; CDR3nt: TGTGCCAGCCCACAGACAGAGACCCGATCAACCGGGGAGCTGTTTTTT; v_gene: TRBV7-9; j_gene: TRBJ2-2; abundance: NA; d_gene: NA
CDR3aa: CASSLGRENTDTQYF; CDR3nt: TGTGCCAGCAGCTTAGGACGGGAAAACACAGATACGCAGTATTTT; v_gene: TRBV11-3; j_gene: TRBJ2-3; abundance: NA; d_gene: NA
CDR3aa: CASSSTGHRGARTDTQYF; CDR3nt: TGTGCCAGCAGCTCCACGGGGCACAGGGGGGCCCGCACAGATACGCAGTATTTT; v_gene: TRBV7-3; j_gene: TRBJ2-3; abundance: NA; d_gene: TRBD1